This is a list of T cell receptor beta chains from one sample in a study of lymphopenia after photon versus proton radiotherapy. TCRdb's copy holds only in-frame clones and misses some; the assay was immunoSEQ multiplex PCR. The sample consists of about 30,000 clones, 75% to 90% of them appearing once. Material: peripheral blood, obtained from a patient treated with proton-based radiotherapy. These TCRs come from a woman aged 70-85 years with pancreatic cancer. Some clones in this sample may be carry-over from other donors' samples. Both conserved end residues are part of each CDR3. D genes are given only for firm matches. The size entry is marked missing in some rows and otherwise reads once, few, many or a size class.

j_call: TRBJ2-5; clone_size: NA; v_call: TRBV11-2; d_call: NA; cdr3_nt: TGTGCCAGCAGCTTAGGTTGGTCTCAAGAGACCCAGTACTTC; cdr3_aa: CASSLGWSQETQYF
j_call: TRBJ1-2; clone_size: few; v_call: TRBV11-2; d_call: NA; cdr3_nt: TGTGCCAGCAGCCCTAGCACCGGACGGGCAGGGAAACGCGGCTACACCTTC; cdr3_aa: CASSPSTGRAGKRGYTF
j_call: TRBJ1-5; clone_size: NA; v_call: TRBV28; d_call: NA; cdr3_nt: TGTGCCAGCAGTTTTACGGGAGGGAGCAATCAGCCCCAGCATTTT; cdr3_aa: CASSFTGGSNQPQHF
j_call: TRBJ2-3; clone_size: NA; v_call: TRBV28; d_call: NA; cdr3_nt: TGTGCCTTGGGTGGCCCCACAGATACGCAGTATTTT; cdr3_aa: CALGGPTDTQYF
j_call: TRBJ1-2; clone_size: NA; v_call: TRBV4-2; d_call: NA; cdr3_nt: TGTGCCAGCAGCCAAGAAGAAGGGGAGCATGGCTACACCTTC; cdr3_aa: CASSQEEGEHGYTF
j_call: TRBJ2-2; clone_size: NA; v_call: TRBV7-6; d_call: TRBD2; cdr3_nt: TGTGCCAGCAGCTTAGCCAGCGGGAGTGGAACCGGGGAGCTGTTTTTT; cdr3_aa: CASSLASGSGTGELFF
j_call: TRBJ2-1; clone_size: NA; v_call: TRBV10-2; d_call: NA; cdr3_nt: TGCGCCAGCAGTGAGTCGGCCGTATACAATGAGCAGTTCTTC; cdr3_aa: CASSESAVYNEQFF
j_call: TRBJ2-1; clone_size: few; v_call: TRBV4-2; d_call: NA; cdr3_nt: TGTGCCAGCAGCCAAGAAGGAACTAGGGCTGGTGAGCAGTTCTTC; cdr3_aa: CASSQEGTRAGEQFF
j_call: TRBJ1-2; clone_size: once; v_call: TRBV15; d_call: TRBD1; cdr3_nt: TGTGCCACCAGCAGAGAGAACCCGGGACAGGGATATGGCTACACCTTC; cdr3_aa: CATSRENPGQGYGYTF
j_call: TRBJ2-1; clone_size: NA; v_call: TRBV27; d_call: NA; cdr3_nt: TGTGCCAGCAGCCCTCGGGCCGGCCTCCCGAATGAGCAGTTCTTC; cdr3_aa: CASSPRAGLPNEQFF
j_call: TRBJ2-3; clone_size: NA; v_call: TRBV10-3; d_call: TRBD2; cdr3_nt: TGTGCCATCACCGAAAAGAGACTAGCGGGAGAAGGTGGTAGCACAGATACGCAGTATTTT; cdr3_aa: CAITEKRLAGEGGSTDTQYF
j_call: TRBJ1-2; clone_size: NA; v_call: TRBV9; d_call: NA; cdr3_nt: TGTGCCAGCAGCGTCTCAGGGGTGTTGAACTATGGCTACACCTTC; cdr3_aa: CASSVSGVLNYGYTF
j_call: TRBJ2-2; clone_size: NA; v_call: TRBV11-3; d_call: NA; cdr3_nt: TGTGCCAGCAGCGACCCACTGAACACCGGGGAGCTGTTTTTT; cdr3_aa: CASSDPLNTGELFF
j_call: TRBJ1-1; clone_size: NA; v_call: TRBV30; d_call: TRBD1; cdr3_nt: TGTGCCTGGAGTGACACAGGGGGCACGGGCACTGAAGCTTTCTTT; cdr3_aa: CAWSDTGGTGTEAFF
j_call: TRBJ2-5; clone_size: NA; v_call: TRBV6-1; d_call: NA; cdr3_nt: TGTGCCAGCAGTGAAGTTAATAGCGAAGAGACCCAGTACTTC; cdr3_aa: CASSEVNSEETQYF
j_call: TRBJ2-7; clone_size: NA; v_call: TRBV29-1; d_call: TRBD1; cdr3_nt: TGCAGCGTTGGGGGTGCAGGGGGCTCCTACGAGCAGTACTTC; cdr3_aa: CSVGGAGGSYEQYF
j_call: TRBJ2-1; clone_size: NA; v_call: TRBV27; d_call: TRBD1; cdr3_nt: TGTGCCAGCAGGGTGGGGCAGGGGGTTTACAATGAGCAGTTCTTC; cdr3_aa: CASRVGQGVYNEQFF
j_call: TRBJ1-1; clone_size: NA; v_call: TRBV16; d_call: NA; cdr3_nt: TGTGCCAGCAGCCTTCAGACCCGCTCTGAAGCTTTCTTT; cdr3_aa: CASSLQTRSEAFF
j_call: TRBJ1-6; clone_size: NA; v_call: TRBV30; d_call: NA; cdr3_nt: TGTGCCTGGAGTGCCGGGACGGATAATTCACCCCTCCACTTT; cdr3_aa: CAWSAGTDNSPLHF
j_call: TRBJ1-1; clone_size: NA; v_call: TRBV5-1; d_call: TRBD1; cdr3_nt: TGCGCCAGCAGCTCGCAAACAGGGGCCGCTGGAAACACTGAAGCTTTCTTT; cdr3_aa: CASSSQTGAAGNTEAFF
j_call: TRBJ2-6; clone_size: NA; v_call: TRBV27; d_call: NA; cdr3_nt: TGTGCCAGCAGTCCCCGGGGTGAGTTCGCCGGGGCCAACGTCCTGACTTTC; cdr3_aa: CASSPRGEFAGANVLTF
j_call: TRBJ1-5; clone_size: NA; v_call: TRBV6-1; d_call: NA; cdr3_nt: TGTGCCAGCAGCCCGATAAGTCAGCCCCAGCATTTT; cdr3_aa: CASSPISQPQHF
j_call: TRBJ1-1; clone_size: NA; v_call: TRBV5-1; d_call: NA; cdr3_nt: TGCGCCAGCAGCTTGGGTTCGGGGCTCCAGAACACTGAAGCTTTCTTT; cdr3_aa: CASSLGSGLQNTEAFF
j_call: TRBJ2-1; clone_size: NA; v_call: TRBV28; d_call: TRBD2; cdr3_nt: TGTGCCAGCAGTTTAACGGTAGCGGGAGTCAATGAGCAGTTCTTC; cdr3_aa: CASSLTVAGVNEQFF
j_call: TRBJ1-4; clone_size: NA; v_call: TRBV5-1; d_call: NA; cdr3_nt: TGCGCCAGCAGCCTACTTCAATCCAGTGCAACTAATGAAAAACTGTTTTTT; cdr3_aa: CASSLLQSSATNEKLFF
j_call: TRBJ2-1; clone_size: NA; v_call: TRBV5-1; d_call: TRBD2; cdr3_nt: TGCGCCAGCAGACTAGCGGGAGGGAGGAGCTCCTACAATGAGCAGTTCTTC; cdr3_aa: CASRLAGGRSSYNEQFF
j_call: TRBJ1-1; clone_size: NA; v_call: TRBV2; d_call: NA; cdr3_nt: TGTGCCAGCAGTGTAAGTTTGAACACTGAAGCTTTCTTT; cdr3_aa: CASSVSLNTEAFF
j_call: TRBJ2-1; clone_size: NA; v_call: TRBV5-6; d_call: NA; cdr3_nt: TGTGCCAGCAGCCGTAGCGATGAGCAGTTCTTC; cdr3_aa: CASSRSDEQFF
j_call: TRBJ2-3; clone_size: once; v_call: TRBV21-1; d_call: NA; cdr3_nt: TGTGCCAGCAGCAAAGTTCAAGTTTCAAGGACGGGAGGATGGAGAGATACGCAGTATTTT; cdr3_aa: CASSKVQVSRTGGWRDTQYF
j_call: TRBJ2-2; clone_size: NA; v_call: TRBV6-5; d_call: NA; cdr3_nt: TGTGCCAGCAGTTACTCCCCTACGAACACCGGGGAGCTGTTTTTT; cdr3_aa: CASSYSPTNTGELFF
j_call: TRBJ1-1; clone_size: NA; v_call: TRBV5-1; d_call: TRBD1; cdr3_nt: TGCGCCAGCAGATATAATGACAGGGTCGGCGGAGCTTTCTTT; cdr3_aa: CASRYNDRVGGAFF
j_call: TRBJ1-5; clone_size: NA; v_call: TRBV5-1; d_call: NA; cdr3_nt: TGCGCCAGCAGCTTGGACGGAGTGCAGCCCCAGCATTTT; cdr3_aa: CASSLDGVQPQHF
j_call: TRBJ2-3; clone_size: NA; v_call: TRBV5-6; d_call: NA; cdr3_nt: TGTGCCAGCAGCTTCCGACGCACAGGCGCAACAGATACGCAGTATTTT; cdr3_aa: CASSFRRTGATDTQYF
j_call: TRBJ2-2; clone_size: NA; v_call: TRBV18; d_call: NA; cdr3_nt: TGTGCCAGCTCACCACCGATATTCGGGACCACCGGGGAGCTGTTTTTT; cdr3_aa: CASSPPIFGTTGELFF
j_call: TRBJ1-2; clone_size: NA; v_call: TRBV30; d_call: NA; cdr3_nt: TGTGCCTGGAGTGCGGGGTCTGGTTATGGCTACACCTTC; cdr3_aa: CAWSAGSGYGYTF
j_call: TRBJ1-1; clone_size: few; v_call: TRBV28; d_call: NA; cdr3_nt: TGTGCCAGCACCTCGGGGTGGGCCAACACTGAAGCTTTCTTT; cdr3_aa: CASTSGWANTEAFF
j_call: TRBJ2-1; clone_size: NA; v_call: TRBV25-1; d_call: TRBD1; cdr3_nt: TGTGCCAGCAGTGACGGGACAGGGAATCTGAATGAGCAGTTCTTC; cdr3_aa: CASSDGTGNLNEQFF
j_call: TRBJ1-5; clone_size: NA; v_call: TRBV6-1; d_call: NA; cdr3_nt: TGTGCCAGCAACACACTAGATCAGGATCAGCCCCAGCATTTT; cdr3_aa: CASNTLDQDQPQHF
j_call: TRBJ1-5; clone_size: NA; v_call: TRBV10-3; d_call: TRBD1; cdr3_nt: TGTGCCATGGGACAGGGGGGCAATCAGCCCCAGCATTTT; cdr3_aa: CAMGQGGNQPQHF
j_call: TRBJ2-1; clone_size: NA; v_call: TRBV19; d_call: NA; cdr3_nt: TGTGCCAGTAGTATAGGGCTCCAAGGACAGTTCTTC; cdr3_aa: CASSIGLQGQFF
j_call: TRBJ1-5; clone_size: NA; v_call: TRBV6-1; d_call: NA; cdr3_nt: TGTGCCAGCAGTGAAGATTGGCAGGGCGGGTCGGATCAGCCCCAGCATTTT; cdr3_aa: CASSEDWQGGSDQPQHF
j_call: TRBJ2-3; clone_size: NA; v_call: TRBV29-1; d_call: NA; cdr3_nt: TGCAGCGTTGATGGGGGCACCGGGGAGGGGGACTACGATACGCAGTATTTT; cdr3_aa: CSVDGGTGEGDYDTQYF
j_call: TRBJ2-2; clone_size: NA; v_call: TRBV2; d_call: NA; cdr3_nt: TGTGCCAGCAGTGAAGCCGGGACCACCGGGGAGCTGTTTTTT; cdr3_aa: CASSEAGTTGELFF
j_call: TRBJ2-3; clone_size: NA; v_call: TRBV6-5; d_call: TRBD1; cdr3_nt: TGTGCCAGCAGCCGACAGGGGGGATCCACAGATACGCAGTATTTT; cdr3_aa: CASSRQGGSTDTQYF
j_call: TRBJ2-1; clone_size: NA; v_call: TRBV15; d_call: TRBD2; cdr3_nt: TGTGCCACCAGCAGAGATAGGGCGGGAGGGACCAATGAGCAGTTCTTC; cdr3_aa: CATSRDRAGGTNEQFF
j_call: TRBJ2-2; clone_size: NA; v_call: TRBV6-4; d_call: TRBD2; cdr3_nt: TGTGCCAGCAGTTGGACTAGCGTGGAGAACACCGGGGAGCTGTTTTTT; cdr3_aa: CASSWTSVENTGELFF
j_call: TRBJ2-7; clone_size: NA; v_call: TRBV15; d_call: NA; cdr3_nt: TGTGCCACCAGCAGAGATGCATCCTTCTACGAGCAGTACTTC; cdr3_aa: CATSRDASFYEQYF
j_call: TRBJ2-2; clone_size: NA; v_call: TRBV5-1; d_call: NA; cdr3_nt: TGCGCCAGCAGCCCCGGGACATTTAATCTCAACACCGGGGAGCTGTTTTTT; cdr3_aa: CASSPGTFNLNTGELFF
j_call: TRBJ2-2; clone_size: NA; v_call: TRBV18; d_call: NA; cdr3_nt: TGTGCCAGCTCACCGGGTCGAGAAGGCGGGGAGCTGTTTTTT; cdr3_aa: CASSPGREGGELFF
j_call: TRBJ1-2; clone_size: NA; v_call: TRBV5-4; d_call: TRBD1; cdr3_nt: TGTGCCAGCAGCGGCCCCTTAGGGACAGGGGACTATGGCTACACCTTC; cdr3_aa: CASSGPLGTGDYGYTF
j_call: TRBJ2-7; clone_size: few; v_call: TRBV6-1; d_call: NA; cdr3_nt: TGTGCCAGCAGTGAACTTGGAGGGAGCTCCTACGAGCAGTACTTC; cdr3_aa: CASSELGGSSYEQYF
j_call: TRBJ2-5; clone_size: NA; v_call: TRBV2; d_call: NA; cdr3_nt: TGTGCCAGCAGAGGGGGACGTCGAAACCAAGAGACCCAGTACTTC; cdr3_aa: CASRGGRRNQETQYF
j_call: TRBJ2-3; clone_size: NA; v_call: TRBV18; d_call: NA; cdr3_nt: TGTGCCAGCTCCCCACGGAGGGATACGCAGTATTTT; cdr3_aa: CASSPRRDTQYF
j_call: TRBJ1-1; clone_size: NA; v_call: TRBV4-2; d_call: NA; cdr3_nt: TGTGCCAGCAGCCAAGATGGGTCAGGGGAAGCTTTCTTT; cdr3_aa: CASSQDGSGEAFF
j_call: TRBJ2-7; clone_size: NA; v_call: TRBV30; d_call: TRBD2; cdr3_nt: TGTGCCTGGGGGACTAGACTCCTTTACGAGCAGTACTTC; cdr3_aa: CAWGTRLLYEQYF